These T cell receptor beta chains were read from a single sample in a study of blood T cell repertoires in COVID-19. Clones were read by immunoSEQ multiplex PCR, and TCRdb kept only the in-frame ones, dropping some. Among just over 75,000 clones listed, roughly 85% were seen once. Sequences were obtained from peripheral blood. The receptors were gathered from a woman older than 75 with active or convalescent COVID-19. The CDR3 runs from the conserved cysteine through the conserved F or W. D genes are given only for firm matches. Clone size, where shown, is once, few, many, or a class for clones that have expanded.

clone_size: NA; j_call: TRBJ2-2; d_call: NA; v_call: TRBV7-8; cdr3_length: 15; cdr3_nt: TGTGCCAGCAGCGGCAGGGGAAGCAGCACCGGGGAGCTGTTTTTT; cdr3_aa: CASSGRGSSTGELFF
clone_size: NA; j_call: TRBJ2-3; d_call: TRBD2; v_call: TRBV7-2; cdr3_length: 18; cdr3_nt: TGTGCCAGCAGCTTGGCGGGACTAGCGGGAGTAGGGGCAGATACGCAGTATTTT; cdr3_aa: CASSLAGLAGVGADTQYF
clone_size: NA; j_call: TRBJ2-7; d_call: NA; v_call: TRBV6-1; cdr3_length: 12; cdr3_nt: TGTGCCAGCAGTGAGGGCACGCGACGAGGGCCTTTC; cdr3_aa: CASSEGTRRGPF
clone_size: NA; j_call: TRBJ2-2; d_call: TRBD1; v_call: TRBV6-5; cdr3_length: 16; cdr3_nt: TGTGCCAGCAGTTACCGGACAGGGTCCCTAACCGGGGAGCTGTTTTTT; cdr3_aa: CASSYRTGSLTGELFF
clone_size: NA; j_call: TRBJ2-7; d_call: NA; v_call: TRBV23-1; cdr3_length: 15; cdr3_nt: TGCGCCAGCCGGATAAAGACAGGCCTCTCCTACGAGCAGTACTTC; cdr3_aa: CASRIKTGLSYEQYF
clone_size: NA; j_call: TRBJ2-2; d_call: TRBD2; v_call: TRBV7-9; cdr3_length: 17; cdr3_nt: TGTGCCAGCAGCACCAGACTAGCGGGTAGCCGGACCGGGGAGCTGTTTTTT; cdr3_aa: CASSTRLAGSRTGELFF
clone_size: NA; j_call: TRBJ2-3; d_call: NA; v_call: TRBV6-2/TRBV6-3; cdr3_length: 15; cdr3_nt: TGTGCCAGCAGTTACGGGCTAGCTAGCACAGATACGCAGTATTTT; cdr3_aa: CASSYGLASTDTQYF
clone_size: NA; j_call: TRBJ1-2; d_call: TRBD1; v_call: TRBV5-4; cdr3_length: 13; cdr3_nt: TGTGCCAGCAGCTTGGCGGACAGGGGTGGCTACACCTTC; cdr3_aa: CASSLADRGGYTF
clone_size: NA; j_call: TRBJ2-3; d_call: NA; v_call: TRBV6-1; cdr3_length: 13; cdr3_nt: TGTGCCAGCAGTGAAACACTAACGGATACGCAGTATTTT; cdr3_aa: CASSETLTDTQYF
clone_size: NA; j_call: TRBJ2-3; d_call: TRBD2; v_call: TRBV15; cdr3_length: 13; cdr3_nt: TGTGCCACCGTCCTAGCGGGAACCGATACGCAGTATTTT; cdr3_aa: CATVLAGTDTQYF
clone_size: NA; j_call: TRBJ1-1; d_call: TRBD1; v_call: TRBV7-9; cdr3_length: 17; cdr3_nt: TGTGCCAGCAGCTTAGCCCTGCGCGGGACAGGGGGGACTGAAGCTTTCTTT; cdr3_aa: CASSLALRGTGGTEAFF
clone_size: NA; j_call: TRBJ1-6; d_call: NA; v_call: TRBV30; cdr3_length: 13; cdr3_nt: TGTGCCTGGACCTCGCAACGGGATTCACCCCTCCACTTT; cdr3_aa: CAWTSQRDSPLHF
clone_size: NA; j_call: TRBJ1-6; d_call: TRBD1; v_call: TRBV6-1; cdr3_length: 15; cdr3_nt: TGTGCCAGCAGCCTAGGACAGGTTTATAATTCACCCCTCCACTTT; cdr3_aa: CASSLGQVYNSPLHF
clone_size: NA; j_call: TRBJ2-5; d_call: NA; v_call: TRBV29-1; cdr3_length: 16; cdr3_nt: TGCAGCGTCCAAAGAACATGGGACACTTGGGAAGAGACCCAGTACTTC; cdr3_aa: CSVQRTWDTWEETQYF
clone_size: NA; j_call: TRBJ2-1; d_call: TRBD1; v_call: TRBV7-3; cdr3_length: 16; cdr3_nt: TGTGCCAGCAGCCACAGGGGTCAAGACCCCTACAATGAGCAGTTCTTC; cdr3_aa: CASSHRGQDPYNEQFF
clone_size: NA; j_call: TRBJ1-3; d_call: TRBD1; v_call: TRBV6-5; cdr3_length: 16; cdr3_nt: TGTGCCAGCAGTTCCCCCGGGACAGTGACAGGAAACACCATATATTTT; cdr3_aa: CASSSPGTVTGNTIYF
clone_size: NA; j_call: TRBJ2-7; d_call: TRBD1; v_call: TRBV6-5; cdr3_length: 16; cdr3_nt: TGTGCCAGCAGTTACTACAACGACAGGGGCTCCTACGAGCAGTACTTC; cdr3_aa: CASSYYNDRGSYEQYF
clone_size: NA; j_call: TRBJ2-2; d_call: TRBD1; v_call: TRBV18; cdr3_length: 15; cdr3_nt: TGTGCCAGCTCACCGGACAGGCGGAACACCGGGGAGCTGTTTTTT; cdr3_aa: CASSPDRRNTGELFF
clone_size: few; j_call: TRBJ2-3; d_call: NA; v_call: TRBV7-9; cdr3_length: 18; cdr3_nt: TGTGCCAGCAGCTTTCTCTACGTGACGGGGAGCAACACAGATACGCAGTATTTT; cdr3_aa: CASSFLYVTGSNTDTQYF
clone_size: NA; j_call: TRBJ2-5; d_call: NA; v_call: TRBV3-1/TRBV3-2; cdr3_length: 14; cdr3_nt: TGTGCCAGCAGCCAAGGGGCGCTCCGGGAGACCCAGTACTTC; cdr3_aa: CASSQGALRETQYF
clone_size: NA; j_call: TRBJ2-3; d_call: NA; v_call: TRBV14; cdr3_length: 15; cdr3_nt: TGTGCCAGCAGCCAAGATCGGGGAGCGGCAGATACGCAGTATTTT; cdr3_aa: CASSQDRGAADTQYF
clone_size: NA; j_call: TRBJ2-5; d_call: TRBD1; v_call: TRBV11-1; cdr3_length: 15; cdr3_nt: TGTGCCAGCAGCTTGTATCAGGGGGTGCGGGAGACCCAGTACTTC; cdr3_aa: CASSLYQGVRETQYF